This TCR beta chain derives from a study of early T cells in non-severe SARS-CoV-2 infection. About the study: Alpha and beta chains were unpaired, from unsorted whole-blood bulk RNA.

Attached unique molecular identifiers marked individual cDNA molecules. A single record per CDR3 protein comes from TCRdb applying MiXCR to the 5' RACE reads. The sample records tens of thousands of distinct CDR3 sequences, around 6% being singletons. On this clonotype: Its target is unknown.

Overall study findings and caveats: Anti-spike CD8 specificities were favored by VDJdb matching, whose results missed private and CD4 specificities.

This CDR3 is built from 14 residues. Germline V gene data show CDR1 as SGHRS and CDR2 as YFSETQ. V was shortened by 9 bases and J by 4 bases, with 17 bases between the two germline ends. This rearrangement joins TRBV5-1 to TRBJ2-1; tentative D call: TRBD2 (6 bases). The TCR comes from an adult who was a healthcare worker with PCR-confirmed SARS-CoV-2 infection or an uninfected control (not recorded which). The sequencing sample was made of whole blood. CDR3 sequence (DNA): TGCGCCATCCGAGGAGGGCTAGAGTACAATGAGCAGTTCTTC. Translation: CAIRGGLEYNEQFF.